In this sample, the clone carrying this TCR beta chain turned up a few times. For the library, individual cDNA molecules each received unique molecular identifiers. TCRdb redid the calling of the RACE reads with MiXCR, one entry per CDR3 protein. The profile shows about 94,000 distinct CDR3 sequences, about a tenth of them singletons. This sample was taken from a study of human T cells and chemical hapten exposure. As to time point: patch test 2, 6 weeks after DPC sensitization. Treatment meaning: therapeutic diphenylcyclopropenone sensitization with weekly scalp DPC. The sample was whole blood, taken in connection with sensitization to the hapten diphenylcyclopropenone (DPC). This sequence was found in a woman between 40 and 55 years old with alopecia areata. Some clones in this sample may be carry-over from other donors' samples.

The CDR3 DNA follows: TGTGCCAGCAGCACAGTACAGGGTAGGAATGAGCAGTTCTTC. It is translated as CASSTVQGRNEQFF. This chain joins TRBV7-2 and TRBJ2-1, with D possibly being TRBD1 (6 bases). Per germline, CDR1 SGHTA and CDR2 FQGNSA. The V and J ends lost 5 bases and 7 bases respectively, with 15 bases between them. The CDR3 runs to 14 residues.